This TCR beta chain was recovered during a study of blood T cells in healthy people across ages. Study-level points and caveats: Compared with aged donors, long-lived donors showed fewer expanded clones, suggesting selection.

The table lists this clonotype with a few counts. What it recognizes is unknown. The V gene lost 1 base and the J gene lost 4 bases, with 8 bases spanning the gap. CDR1 MGHRA and CDR2 YSYEKL come from the germline V gene. The CDR3 consists of 14 residues. The use of a sample-barcoded 5' primer and a J-beta primer mix characterized a second PCR of 7 to 11 cycles. TCRdb itself ran the 5' RACE reads through MiXCR, one entry per CDR3 protein. The sample holds 780,000 or so distinct CDR3 sequences; 25% are singletons and the top ten take under 4.5%. These data are also associated with another study on T cells of mothers and their children.

The sequenced material came from blood. This clonotype was obtained from a boy younger than 18 in good health. V and J are TRBV4-1 and TRBJ1-5, with D hard to call. CDR3 loop: CASSQGAANQPQHF. The CDR3 DNA reads as TGCGCCAGCAGCCAAGGGGCAGCGAATCAGCCCCAGCATTTT.